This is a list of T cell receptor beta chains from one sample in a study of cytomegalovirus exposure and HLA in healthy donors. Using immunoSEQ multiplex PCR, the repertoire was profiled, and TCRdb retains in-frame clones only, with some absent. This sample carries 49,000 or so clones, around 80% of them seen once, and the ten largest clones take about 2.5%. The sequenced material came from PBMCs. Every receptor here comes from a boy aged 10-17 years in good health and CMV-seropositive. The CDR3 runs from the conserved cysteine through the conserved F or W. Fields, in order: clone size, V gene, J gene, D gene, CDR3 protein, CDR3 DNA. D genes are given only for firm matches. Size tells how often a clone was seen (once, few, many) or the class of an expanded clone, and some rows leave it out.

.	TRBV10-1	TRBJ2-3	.	CASSESEGGADTQYF	TGCGCCAGCAGTGAGTCGGAAGGAGGGGCAGATACGCAGTATTTT
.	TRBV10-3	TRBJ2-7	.	CAISASAPGEQYF	TGTGCCATCAGTGCGTCTGCCCCAGGCGAGCAGTACTTC
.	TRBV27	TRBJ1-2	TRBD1	CASSEGTGYGYTF	TGTGCCAGCAGCGAAGGGACAGGCTATGGCTACACCTTC
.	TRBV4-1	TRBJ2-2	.	CASRRTLFGAGELFF	.
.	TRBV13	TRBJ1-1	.	CASSPTWASSEAFF	TGTGCCAGCAGCCCGACCTGGGCCTCTTCTGAAGCTTTCTTT
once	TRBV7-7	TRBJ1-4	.	CASSLGGNEKLFF	TGTGCTAGCAGCTTGGGGGGGAATGAAAAACTGTTTTTT
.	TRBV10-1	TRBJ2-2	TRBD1	CASRQGAGGELFF	TGCGCCAGCAGACAGGGGGCTGGCGGGGAGCTGTTTTTT
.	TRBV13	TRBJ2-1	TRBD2	CASKLAGGRNEQFF	TGTGCCAGCAAATTAGCGGGGGGCCGGAATGAGCAGTTCTTC
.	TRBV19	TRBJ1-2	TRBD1	CASLGGDGYTF	TGTGCCAGTTTAGGGGGCGACGGCTACACCTTC
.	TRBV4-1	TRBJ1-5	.	CASSPGTLEEPQHF	TGCGCCAGCAGCCCCGGGACACTCGAGGAGCCCCAGCATTTT
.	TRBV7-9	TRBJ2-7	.	CASSFATGEQYF	TGTGCCAGCAGCTTTGCCACAGGCGAGCAGTACTTC
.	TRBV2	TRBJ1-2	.	CASSEPPGFGYTF	TGTGCCAGCAGTGAACCCCCAGGGTTCGGCTACACCTTC
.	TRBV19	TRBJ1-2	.	CASTSSLYNYGYTF	TGTGCCAGTACTTCTAGCTTGTATAACTATGGCTACACCTTC
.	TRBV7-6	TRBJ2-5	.	CASSLEEGRVGVETQYF	TGTGCCAGCAGCTTAGAGGAGGGCAGGGTCGGGGTAGAGACCCAGTACTTC
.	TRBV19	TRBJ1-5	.	CASREVGDIRRKMGSSNQPQHF	TGTGCCAGTAGGGAGGTGGGGGACATTCGGCGCAAGATGGGGAGTAGCAATCAGCCCCAGCATTTT
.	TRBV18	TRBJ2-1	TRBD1	CASSPLPLTGTVTSVEQFF	TGTGCCAGCTCACCGCTCCCCTTAACCGGGACAGTCACGTCGGTTGAGCAGTTCTTC
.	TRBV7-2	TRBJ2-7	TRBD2	CASSLSFTSGGWEQYF	TGTGCCAGCAGCTTAAGCTTTACAAGCGGGGGCTGGGAGCAGTACTTC
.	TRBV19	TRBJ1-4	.	CASSIGGPGTEKLFF	TGTGCCAGTAGTATTGGGGGCCCAGGGACCGAAAAACTGTTTTTT
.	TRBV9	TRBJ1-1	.	CASSWDSGDTEAFF	TGTGCCAGCAGCTGGGACTCAGGCGACACTGAAGCTTTCTTT
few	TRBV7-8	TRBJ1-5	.	CASSLSGFFSGLGSNQPQHF	TGTGCCAGCAGCTTGTCCGGGTTTTTTTCCGGGTTAGGTAGCAATCAGCCCCAGCATTTT
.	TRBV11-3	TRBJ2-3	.	CASSLDGADTQYF	TGTGCCAGCAGCTTAGATGGAGCAGATACGCAGTATTTT
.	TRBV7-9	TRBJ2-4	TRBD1	CSSSFTTGRHIQYF	TGTTCCAGCAGCTTTACGACAGGGCGGCACATTCAGTACTTC
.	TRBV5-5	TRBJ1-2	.	CASSAGGDYGYTF	TGTGCCAGCAGCGCAGGAGGGGACTATGGCTACACCTTC
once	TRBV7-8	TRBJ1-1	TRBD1	CASSLGDRHPSLDTEAFF	TGTGCCAGCAGCTTAGGGGACAGGCACCCCTCGTTAGACACTGAAGCTTTCTTT
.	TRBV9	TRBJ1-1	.	CASSPPRGTNTEAFF	TGTGCCAGCAGCCCCCCCAGGGGTACGAACACTGAAGCTTTCTTT
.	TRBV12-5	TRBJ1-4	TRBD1	CASGLAGTEYEKLFF	TGTGCTAGTGGTTTGGCAGGGACAGAGTATGAAAAACTGTTTTTT
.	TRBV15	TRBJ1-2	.	CATSRTRDANYGYTF	TGTGCCACCAGCAGAACTAGGGATGCTAACTATGGCTACACCTTC
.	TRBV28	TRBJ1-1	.	CASSTPDKTEAFF	TGTGCCAGCAGTACCCCAGACAAAACTGAAGCTTTCTTT
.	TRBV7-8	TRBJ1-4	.	CASSLVGARDEKLFF	TGTGCCAGCAGCTTAGTGGGGGCCAGGGATGAAAAACTGTTTTTT
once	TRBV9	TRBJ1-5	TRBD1	CASSVDREGVCNQPQHF	TGTGCCAGCAGCGTGGACAGGGAGGGGGTGTGCAATCAGCCCCAGCATTTT
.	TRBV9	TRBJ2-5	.	CASSPGSEVQYF	TGTGCCAGCAGCCCCGGGTCTGAGGTCCAGTACTTC
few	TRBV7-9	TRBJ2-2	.	CASSLLTANTGELFF	TGTGCCAGCAGCCTATTGACAGCAAACACCGGGGAGCTGTTTTTT
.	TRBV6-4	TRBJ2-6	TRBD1	CASSSTGGGSGANVLTF	TGTGCCAGCAGCTCGACAGGGGGCGGGTCTGGGGCCAACGTCCTGACTTTC
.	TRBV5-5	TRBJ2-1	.	CASSLWTVEQFF	TGTGCCAGCAGCCTTTGGACAGTAGAGCAGTTCTTC